This is a list of T cell receptor beta chains from one sample in a study of cytomegalovirus exposure and HLA in healthy donors. The assay was immunoSEQ multiplex PCR, and TCRdb's table has in-frame clones only and misses some. The repertoire holds 59,000 or so clones, 65% to 90% seen once, with roughly a tenth in the top ten. The sequenced material came from PBMCs. These receptors came from a female donor in good health and CMV-seronegative. CDR3s include the opening cysteine and the closing phenylalanine or tryptophan. Each record gives: V gene, clone size, J gene, D gene, CDR3 DNA, CDR3 protein. D genes are given only for firm matches. A clone size is listed for some rows: how often the clone was seen (once, few, many), or a class if it is expanded.

>TRBV10-3|once|TRBJ2-7|TRBD1
TGTGCCATCAGCCGCGGGACAGGGGGTTACGAGCAGTACTTC
CAISRGTGGYEQYF
>TRBV5-1|NA|TRBJ2-1|NA
TGCGCCAGCAGCTATGGGAGCTCCTACAATGAGCAGTTCTTC
CASSYGSSYNEQFF
>TRBV10-2|NA|TRBJ1-2|TRBD1
TGCGCCAGTCGACGGACAGGGATGGATGGCTACACCTTC
CASRRTGMDGYTF
>TRBV6-5|NA|TRBJ2-1|TRBD1
TGTGCCAGCAGTGGACAGGGGGCGAATGAGCAGTTCTTC
CASSGQGANEQFF
>TRBV6-4|NA|TRBJ1-5|TRBD1
TGTGCCAGCAGTGACCTACCAACAGGGGACCCCAATCAGCCCCAGCATTTT
CASSDLPTGDPNQPQHF
>TRBV7-9|NA|TRBJ1-2|TRBD1
TGTGCCAGCAGCTTAGGGCGGACAGGACACAATGGCTACACCTTC
CASSLGRTGHNGYTF
>TRBV9|NA|TRBJ1-2|NA
TGTGCCAGCAGCGTAGCTGGAGGGTTAAACGATGGCTACACCTTC
CASSVAGGLNDGYTF
>TRBV27|NA|TRBJ2-1|TRBD2
TGTGCCAGCAGTAAACCGGGGGGTGTGGGCAATGAGCAGTTCTTC
CASSKPGGVGNEQFF
>TRBV13|NA|TRBJ2-7|NA
TGTGCCAGCAGTTCAACACCCCTCCGTCCGGGGGTTGCGCTTTACGAGCAGTACTTC
CASSSTPLRPGVALYEQYF
>TRBV6-4|NA|TRBJ2-2|NA
TGTGCCAGCTCTCCCGGGACACTGAACACCGGGGAGCTGTTTTTT
CASSPGTLNTGELFF
>TRBV2|NA|TRBJ1-4|TRBD1
TGTGCCAGCAGTGTACAGGGGGCATGGGGTGAAAAACTGTTTTTT
CASSVQGAWGEKLFF
>TRBV6-1|NA|TRBJ2-5|NA
TGTGCCAGCAGTGTCTCGGCAGGTCAAGAGACCCAGTACTTC
CASSVSAGQETQYF
>TRBV7-8|NA|TRBJ1-2|TRBD1
TGTGCCAGCAGCTATCAGGGGGTCGGTGGCTACACCTTC
CASSYQGVGGYTF
>TRBV7-9|NA|TRBJ2-1|TRBD2
TGTGCCAGCAGCTTAGAGAGACTAGCTCGCAATGAGCAGTTCTTC
CASSLERLARNEQFF
>TRBV5-1|NA|TRBJ1-2|NA
TGCGCCAGCAGCTTGGAGACAATCGGCTACACCTTC
CASSLETIGYTF
>TRBV5-6|NA|TRBJ1-1|NA
TGTGCCAGCAGCTTGGGTCGGGGTGATGAAGCTTTCTTT
CASSLGRGDEAFF
>TRBV6-6|NA|TRBJ2-5|NA
TGTGCCACTTACAGAGGGTACCAAGAGACCCAGTACTTC
CATYRGYQETQYF
>TRBV9|NA|TRBJ2-3|TRBD2
TGTGCCAGCAGCGTTCGGGGGGACCTAAGCACAGATACGCAGTATTTT
CASSVRGDLSTDTQYF
>TRBV7-6|NA|TRBJ2-3|NA
TGTGCCAGCAGCTTGAGGGAGTGGAGCACAGATACGCAGTATTTT
CASSLREWSTDTQYF
>TRBV5-6|NA|TRBJ1-1|NA
TGTGCCAGCAGCTTGGCAGAGAGGACTGAAGCTTTCTTT
CASSLAERTEAFF
>TRBV27|NA|TRBJ1-6|NA
TGTGCCAGCAGCCCCCGGGGGGGACGGAATTCACCCCTCCACTTT
CASSPRGGRNSPLHF
>TRBV11-2|once|TRBJ1-1|NA
TGTGCCAGCAGCGCACAGGGTGGTGGCACTGAAGCTTTCTTT
CASSAQGGGTEAFF
>TRBV7-6|NA|TRBJ2-7|NA
TGTGCCAGCAGCTCCCACGACAGCTACGAGCAGTACTTC
CASSSHDSYEQYF
>TRBV6-5|NA|TRBJ1-1|NA
TGTGCCAGCAGACCGGTGGAGACAGTGAACACTGAAGCTTTCTTT
CASRPVETVNTEAFF
>TRBV9|NA|TRBJ2-3|NA
TGTGCCAGCAGCGTAGGGGCCAGCGACTACACAGATACGCAGTATTTT
CASSVGASDYTDTQYF
>TRBV9|NA|TRBJ1-2|TRBD1
TGTGCCAGCAGCTTACAGGGGGCTGGCTATGGCTACACCTTC
CASSLQGAGYGYTF
>TRBV9|NA|TRBJ2-5|NA
TGTGCCAGCAGCCCTCCTTCTGGGCAGGAAGAGACCCAGTACTTC
CASSPPSGQEETQYF
>TRBV2|NA|TRBJ2-7|NA
TGTGCCAGCGGAATACAGGAGCCCTACGAGCAGTACTTC
CASGIQEPYEQYF
>TRBV7-9|NA|TRBJ1-6|TRBD1
TGTGCCAGCAGTAAGCTGACAGGGCTTAATTCACCCCTCCACTTT
CASSKLTGLNSPLHF
>TRBV6-5|NA|TRBJ1-1|NA
TGTGCCAGCAGTTACAGACAGGCCAAGAACACTGAAGCTTTCTTT
CASSYRQAKNTEAFF
>TRBV4-3|NA|TRBJ1-2|NA
TGCGCCAGCAGCCAAGATCTGACTGACTATGGCTACACCTTC
CASSQDLTDYGYTF
>TRBV2|NA|TRBJ2-7|TRBD1
TGTGCCAGCAGTGGAGGGGGCGCGTACTTC
CASSGGGAYF
>TRBV7-9|NA|TRBJ2-5|TRBD1
TGTGCCAGCAGCTCCGGGACAGGGGGTGGAGAGACCCAGTACTTC
CASSSGTGGGETQYF
>TRBV9|NA|TRBJ2-1|TRBD2
TGTGCCAGCAGCGAGACGATCGGGACTAGCTACAATGAGCAGTTCTTC
CASSETIGTSYNEQFF
>TRBV6-5|NA|TRBJ2-4|NA
TGTGCCAGCAGTTCGTCCCAACAGGGGACTCTAGACATTCAGTACTTC
CASSSSQQGTLDIQYF
>TRBV6-1|NA|TRBJ1-1|NA
TGTGCCAGCAGTGTGAGAGGGAAAGGCACTGAAGCTTTCTTT
CASSVRGKGTEAFF
>TRBV9|NA|TRBJ2-3|TRBD2
TGTGCCAGCAGCGGGGTTAGTCCAGCGGGGGTTAGCACAGATACGCAGTATTTT
CASSGVSPAGVSTDTQYF
>TRBV6-1|once|TRBJ1-1|NA
TGTGCCAGCAGTGGATCGACGAGAGGGAACACTGAAGCTTTCTTT
CASSGSTRGNTEAFF
>TRBV5-4|NA|TRBJ2-2|TRBD1
TGTGCCAGCAGTATGAGTGACAGGGAGTTACCCGGGGAGCTGTTTTTT
CASSMSDRELPGELFF
>TRBV19|NA|TRBJ1-2|TRBD1
TGTGCCAGTAGTACCGACAGGGGCGGAGGCTACACCTTC
CASSTDRGGGYTF
>TRBV19|NA|TRBJ1-3|NA
TGTGCCAGTAGTATTGGGAGCTCTGGAAACACCATATATTTT
CASSIGSSGNTIYF
>TRBV7-3|NA|TRBJ1-2|TRBD1
TGTGCCAGCAGCCTCACAGGGGCATCTGGCTACACCTTC
CASSLTGASGYTF
>TRBV7-2|NA|TRBJ1-2|TRBD1
TGTGCCAGCAGCTTAGCGGACAGGGGCTATGGCTACACCTTC
CASSLADRGYGYTF
>TRBV28|NA|TRBJ2-7|TRBD2
TGTGCCAGCAGTCTCGGACTAGCGGGAGGGCGGGGGCAGTACTTC
CASSLGLAGGRGQYF
>TRBV28|NA|TRBJ2-7|TRBD1
TGTGCCAGCAGTTTACGAGACAGGGCCTCCGGGGAGCAGTACTTC
CASSLRDRASGEQYF
>TRBV6-1|NA|TRBJ1-2|TRBD1
TGTGCCAGCAGTGCCTACGGACAGGGGGGGACCTTC
CASSAYGQGGTF
>TRBV4-2|NA|TRBJ1-6|TRBD1
TGTGCCAGCAGCCAGGCGCCGGGACAGCCTAATTCACCCCTCCACTTT
CASSQAPGQPNSPLHF
>TRBV9|NA|TRBJ2-1|TRBD2
TGTGCCAGCAGCCTAACGGGAGGTAGCCTCGGAATCAATGAGCAGTTCTTC
CASSLTGGSLGINEQFF
>TRBV5-4|NA|TRBJ2-1|TRBD2
TGTGCCAGCAGCTTGTCGAGCGGGGGAGCGGGGAATGAGCAGTTCTTC
CASSLSSGGAGNEQFF
>TRBV15|NA|TRBJ1-2|NA
TGTGCCACCAGGAGGGCAAAGGGATACTATGGCTACACCTTC
CATRRAKGYYGYTF
>TRBV11-2|once|TRBJ2-3|NA
TGTGCCAGCAGCTTAGTAGGGTCGGCAGGGCTCACAGATACGCAGTATTTT
CASSLVGSAGLTDTQYF
>TRBV18|NA|TRBJ2-1|TRBD2
TGTGCCAGCTCACTTGGACTAGCGGAACTCCAGTTCTTC
CASSLGLAELQFF
>TRBV4-1|NA|TRBJ2-7|TRBD2
TGCGCCAGCAGCCTAGCGGGGGAGAGCTCCTACGAGCAGTACTTC
CASSLAGESSYEQYF
>TRBV7-9|NA|TRBJ2-7|NA
TGTGCCAGCAGCTTAGGGGGGCCTTACGAGCAGTACTTC
CASSLGGPYEQYF
>TRBV15|NA|TRBJ2-5|TRBD2
TGTGCCACCAGCAGAGATCCGCGGGGGGGAGAAGAGACCCAGTACTTC
CATSRDPRGGEETQYF